Below, 8 T cell receptor beta chains from the same sample are listed, as sequenced in a study of cytomegalovirus exposure and HLA in healthy donors. PCR primers comprised 60 Vbeta and 13 Jbeta primers. Assay: immunoSEQ multiplex PCR; the TCRdb copy retains only in-frame clones and omits some. The sample shows roughly 100,000 clones, roughly 76% of them seen only once. Sample: PBMCs. These receptors were collected from a woman aged 50 to 60 in good health and CMV-seropositive.

The V gene is TRBV11-2, the J gene TRBJ2-3, with TRBD1 matching 8 bases. V lost 3 bases and J lost 2; bases outside the gene matches: 4. Germline V gives CDR1 SGHAT, CDR2 FQNNGV. This CDR3 is built from 15 residues. In nucleotides, the CDR3 is TGTGCCAGCAGCTTTCAGGGGGCAGACACAGATACGCAGTATTTT. Translation gives CASSFQGADTDTQYF.

The chain employs TRBV4-3 and TRBJ1-2; TRBD1 aligns across 8 bases. The ends lost 0 bases at V and 7 bases at J; junction bases unmatched: 7. The germline CDR1 and CDR2 sequences are LGHNA and YSLEER. This CDR3 contains 15 residues. CDR3: CASSQDGQGRGGYTF. In DNA, the CDR3 is TGCGCCAGCAGCCAAGACGGACAGGGAAGAGGTGGCTACACCTTC.

V and J are TRBV2 and TRBJ2-2, with D possibly matching TRBD1 (5 bases). This CDR3 is 17 amino acids long. Trimming stripped 2 bases from V and 3 bases from J, with 16 bases between. CDR1 and CDR2 (germline): SNHLY, FYNNEI. The CDR3: CASSETGWGSDTGELFF. DNA for the CDR3: TGTGCCAGCAGTGAAACCGGTTGGGGCAGTGACACCGGGGAGCTGTTTTTT.

The rearrangement links TRBV4-1 to TRBJ2-7; 9 bases fit TRBD2. The CDR3 is 15 amino acids. V was pared by 1 base and J by 4 bases, with 5 bases of the junction left unmatched. CDR1 is MGHRA and CDR2 is YSYEKL in the germline V gene. The CDR3 bases are TGCGCCAGCAGCCAAGTAGCGGGGGAACAGTACGAGCAGTACTTC. It specifies CASSQVAGEQYEQYF.

This clone occurred a few times. One end of the junction is discordant with germline, which a read error may explain. The chain is built from TRBV7-9 and TRBJ1-2; no clear D gene. Germline V lookup: CDR1 SEHNR, CDR2 FQNEAQ (reference sequence). The CDR3 length is 12 residues. CDR3 region: CSSSLDERARSF. The CDR3 DNA reads as TGTTCCAGCAGCTTAGATGAGAGGGCGCGGTCCTTC.

In this sample, this clone turned up a few times. CDR3 nucleotides: TGTGCCAGCAGCCCCTGGGGAGGGGGGACCGGGGAGCTGTTTTTT. It translates to CASSPWGGGTGELFF. This chain uses TRBV5-4 with TRBJ2-2; D may be TRBD2 (7 bases). Per germline, CDR1 SGHNT and CDR2 YYREEE (reference sequence). CDR3 size: 15 residues. Trimming left V 4 bases short and J 5 bases short, with 15 bases between.

J is TRBJ1-2 and V is TRBV15; 7 nucleotides line up with TRBD1. Germline CDR1 and CDR2: LNHNV and YYDKDF (reference sequence). Unmatched junction bases numbered 9, after V lost 1 base and J lost 7 bases. The CDR3 totals 15 residues. CDR3 region: CATSRGGDRAVGYTF. The CDR3 DNA is TGTGCCACCAGCAGAGGGGGTGACAGGGCCGTTGGCTACACCTTC.

This sequence joins TRBV27 and TRBJ2-3; possible D gene TRBD1, 6 bases. Trimming cost V 5 bases and J 4 bases, with 13 bases left between them. From germline, CDR1 is MNHEY and CDR2 SMNVEV (reference sequence). The CDR3 contains 14 residues. The CDR3 loop is CASSPTGSADTQYF. The CDR3 nucleotides read TGTGCCAGCAGTCCCACAGGGTCCGCAGATACGCAGTATTTT.